A single sample is the source of the 22 T cell receptor beta chains below, sequenced in a study of OX40 agonist ivuxolimab in advanced cancers. Some clones are missing from TCRdb's copy, which holds only in-frame ones; the method was immunoSEQ multiplex PCR. The sample lists 55,000 to 75,000 clones, 90% to 95% occurring once. The sequenced sample was CD4+ or CD8+ T cells sorted from blood, obtained in a trial of the OX40 agonist ivuxolimab. The source is an adult with an advanced solid tumor such as melanoma, head and neck, liver or kidney cancer.

The V and J genes are TRBV10-2 and TRBJ2-7, with D possibly TRBD2 on 6 matching bases. CDR3 length: 14 residues. CDR1 is WSHSY and CDR2 is SAAADI in the germline V gene. V was cut by 3 bases and J by 3 bases, with 12 bases left in between. For the CDR3, the DNA is TGCGCCAGCAGTGATTCCGGGAGTCACTACGAGCAGTACTTC. This translates into CASSDSGSHYEQYF.

The chain recombines TRBV28 with TRBJ2-2, with 8 bases identical to TRBD2. V shed 5 bases, J shed 4 bases, and the junction held 6 bases outside the gene matches. Germline V gene lookup returns CDR1 MDHEN and CDR2 SYDVKM. The CDR3 loop spans 15 amino acids. CDR3 loop: CASSGDGRGTGELFF. The CDR3 region has the DNA TGTGCCAGCAGTGGAGACGGGAGGGGCACCGGGGAGCTGTTTTTT.

The V gene is TRBV4-2, the J gene TRBJ1-1, with no clear D. Between the trimmed V and J ends, which lost 1 base and 4 bases, there was a span of 7 bases. From germline, CDR1 is LGHNA and CDR2 YNFKEQ. This CDR3 is built from 13 residues. CDR3 sequence (DNA): TGTGCCAGCAGCCAAGGGGGAGCCACTGAAGCTTTCTTT. Amino acids: CASSQGGATEAFF.

The CDR3 DNA sequence: TGTGCCAGCAGTTACTCGATTTCCAGGGAAGCCTACGAGCAGTACTTC. This sequence encodes CASSYSISREAYEQYF. V usage is TRBV6-5 and J usage is TRBJ2-7; D possibly corresponds to TRBD1 (5 bases). CDR3 length: 16 amino acids. Germline V gene lookup returns CDR1 MNHEY and CDR2 SVGAGI. V was trimmed by 0 bases and J by 2 bases, leaving 14 bases between them.

The V call is TRBV19, the J call TRBJ1-1; maybe TRBD1 (6 bases). Trimming took 5 bases from V and 4 from J, leaving 14 bases between them. Germline CDR1 reads LNHDA; CDR2 reads SQIVND (reference sequence). The CDR3 length is 14 residues. In DNA, the CDR3 is TGTGCCAGTAGTTGGGGGGCCCGGGGCACTGAAGCTTTCTTT. Its translation is CASSWGARGTEAFF.

This clone was seen a handful of times. The chain carries TRBV2 and TRBJ2-7, with a possible D match to TRBD2 (5 bases). CDR3 length: 12 residues. Germline V gene data show CDR1 as SNHLY and CDR2 as FYNNEI. V lost 5 bases and J lost 3, with 8 bases in between. The CDR3 spells CASSTSIYEQYF. The CDR3 coding sequence is TGTGCCAGCAGTACTAGTATCTACGAGCAGTACTTC.

The J gene is TRBJ2-1, the V gene TRBV5-1, with 11 nucleotides matching TRBD2. With V trimmed by 3 bases and J by 2 bases, 1 base remained unmatched. The CDR3 is 15 amino acids. Germline V gene lookup returns CDR1 SGHRS and CDR2 YFSETQ. The CDR3 DNA follows: TGCGCCAGCAGCTCGACTAGCGGGACCTACAATGAGCAGTTCTTC. This codes for CASSSTSGTYNEQFF.

The rearrangement uses TRBV19 and TRBJ2-7, with TRBD2 as a possible D gene (6 bases). The CDR3 runs to 14 residues. Germline V gene sequence: CDR1 LNHDA, CDR2 SQIVND (reference sequence). Deletions cut 4 bases from V and 3 bases from J, with 13 bases between. The CDR3 region is CASSTGAWNYEQYF. Written as DNA, the CDR3 is TGTGCCAGTAGTACGGGAGCTTGGAACTACGAGCAGTACTTC. The whole variable domain, filled in from reference TRBV19 and TRBJ2-7, reads DGGITQSPKYLFRKEGQNVTLSCEQNLNHDAMYWYRQDPGQGLRLIYYSQIVNDFQKGDIAEGYSVSREKKESFPLTVTSAQKNPTAFYLCASSTGAWNYEQYFGPGTRLTVT.

The chain is built from TRBV7-3 and TRBJ2-3, with D unresolved. Germline V gene sequence: CDR1 SGHTA, CDR2 FQGTGA. This CDR3 is built from 15 residues. V shed 5 bases and J shed 0 bases, with 12 bases lying between them. The DNA of the CDR3 is TGTGCCAGCAGCGTGGACGGTCTTAGCACAGATACGCAGTATTTT. It is translated as CASSVDGLSTDTQYF.

This chain uses TRBV11-2 with TRBJ2-7; 8 nucleotides agree with TRBD2. Looked up from germline, CDR1 is SGHAT and CDR2 is FQNNGV. V shed 2 bases and J 3 bases; nucleotides not matched to a gene: 6. This CDR3 has 15 amino acids. The CDR3 DNA is TGTGCCAGCAGCTTAATGGCGGGAGGCGTCTACGAGCAGTACTTC. It yields the protein CASSLMAGGVYEQYF.

This clone appeared a few times. The chain joins TRBV13 to TRBJ2-7; possibly TRBD1 for D (5 bases). Trimming took off 0 bases at V and 4 bases at J, with 13 bases between the two ends. Per the germline V gene, CDR1 is PRHDT and CDR2 is FYEKMQ (reference sequence). CDR3 length equals 15 residues. The CDR3 DNA reads TGTGCCAGCAGCTTAGGAACAGGATCTAAATACGAGCAGTACTTC. Amino acids: CASSLGTGSKYEQYF. The complete variable domain, with remaining parts taken from reference TRBV13 and TRBJ2-7, reads AAGVIQSPRHLIKEKRETATLKCYPIPRHDTVYWYQQGPGQDPQFLISFYEKMQSDKGSIPDRFSAQQFSDYHSELNMSSLELGDSALYFCASSLGTGSKYEQYFGPGTRLTVT.

The gene calls are TRBV7-4 and TRBJ2-7, with 8 bases lining up with TRBD1. This CDR3 has 16 residues. The germline V gene encodes CDR1 SGHVT and CDR2 SQSDAQ. V shed 0 bases, J shed 3 bases, and the junction held 7 bases outside the gene matches. This chain's CDR3 is CASSLAGQGAVYEQYF. CDR3 nucleotides: TGTGCCAGCAGCTTAGCGGGCCAGGGGGCGGTCTACGAGCAGTACTTC.

This clone has just one count. This chain joins TRBV15 and TRBJ2-7, with 12 bases matching TRBD2. The CDR3 is 16 amino acids. V lost 5 bases and J lost 5; bases outside the gene matches: 10. Germline V CDR1 and CDR2: LNHNV, YYDKDF (reference sequence). The CDR3 DNA reads as TGTGCCACCAGCTACCTCGGGACTAGCGGGTTACACGAGCAGTACTTC. Its protein product is CATSYLGTSGLHEQYF.

This sequence joins TRBV4-2 and TRBJ2-1; D is undetermined. Germline CDR1 LGHNA, CDR2 YNFKEQ. The V end lost 0 bases, the J end lost 4 bases, and 16 bases lay between the germline ends. The CDR3 runs 17 residues. CDR3 nucleotide sequence: TGTGCCAGCAGCCAAGATCGGGCGACGTCGATTTACAATGAGCAGTTCTTC. Translated: CASSQDRATSIYNEQFF.

This clone appeared once. The CDR3 reads CASSPSTSVPGTDTQYF. The CDR3 bases are TGTGCCAGCAGCCCTTCGACTAGCGTCCCTGGAACAGATACGCAGTATTTT. The chain carries TRBV7-6 and TRBJ2-3; 8 bases fit TRBD2. The trim removed 5 bases at V and 3 bases at J, leaving 13 bases unmatched. Germline assignment: CDR1 SGHVS and CDR2 FNYEAQ. There are 17 residues in the CDR3.

The rearrangement joins TRBV25-1 to TRBJ2-7, with a tentative D call TRBD2 (5 bases). The V gene's germline CDR1 is MGHDK and CDR2 SYGVNS. The V and J ends lost 0 bases and 5 bases respectively, with 8 bases between them. The CDR3 is made up of 13 amino acids. CDR3 residues: CASSEYTSHEQYF. The CDR3 bases are TGTGCCAGCAGTGAATACACTAGTCACGAGCAGTACTTC.

The J gene is TRBJ2-1, the V gene TRBV6-1, with 7 bases matching TRBD2. V was pared by 3 bases and J by 7 bases, with 9 bases of the junction left unmatched. CDR1 is MNHNS and CDR2 is SASEGT in the germline V gene. This CDR3 is built from 15 residues. The CDR3 reads CASSDWDWGGNEQFF. Here the CDR3 DNA reads TGTGCCAGCAGTGATTGGGACTGGGGGGGGAATGAGCAGTTCTTC.

The rearrangement uses TRBV6-4 and TRBJ2-1, with 9 bases lining up with TRBD2. Germline V gene data show CDR1 as MRHNA and CDR2 as SNTAGT. The CDR3 extends over 15 amino acids. V trimming: 0 bases; J trimming: 4 bases; junction bases outside the gene matches: 1. CDR3 nucleotides: TGTGCCAGCAGTGACTCTACTAGCGGGTACAATGAGCAGTTCTTC. It specifies CASSDSTSGYNEQFF.

The V and J genes are TRBV5-6 and TRBJ2-1; 9 nucleotides agree with TRBD2. In germline, CDR1 is SGHDT, CDR2 YYEEEE. The CDR3 sequence is 16 residues long. The V segment lost 1 base and the J segment 8 bases; nucleotides outside the gene matches: 10. As DNA, the CDR3 is TGTGCCAGCAGCTTGTCTTCAGCTAGCGGGATGGATGAGCAGTTCTTC. It is translated as CASSLSSASGMDEQFF.

The gene calls are TRBV19 and TRBJ1-2; the match to TRBD1 covers 9 bases. Germline V gene sequence: CDR1 LNHDA, CDR2 SQIVND (reference sequence). J gave up 4 bases and V 4 bases, and 7 bases lay outside the gene matches. The CDR3 runs 15 residues. CDR3 in amino acids: CASSNPGQGPYGYTF. CDR3 in DNA: TGTGCCAGTAGTAACCCGGGACAGGGTCCCTATGGCTACACCTTC.

V and J are TRBV23-1 and TRBJ2-6; no clear D. Being an ORF, TRBV23-1 has a function that is uncertain. This CDR3 comprises 15 residues. V lost 2 bases, J lost 0 bases, and 5 bases lay in between. In DNA form, the CDR3 reads TGCGCCAGCAGTCAAAGCTACTCTGGGGCCAACGTCCTGACTTTC. It yields the protein CASSQSYSGANVLTF.

V gene TRBV19 combines with J gene TRBJ2-3; TRBD2 is a possible D gene (6 bases). This CDR3 is built from 13 residues. CDR1 is LNHDA and CDR2 is SQIVND in the germline V gene (reference sequence). V lost 6 bases, J lost 5 bases, and 12 bases lay in between. The DNA for the CDR3 is TGTGCCAGTAGCGGGAGTCTTGGAGATACGCAGTATTTT. Its protein product is CASSGSLGDTQYF. Full variable domain (missing parts from reference TRBV19 and TRBJ2-3): DGGITQSPKYLFRKEGQNVTLSCEQNLNHDAMYWYRQDPGQGLRLIYYSQIVNDFQKGDIAEGYSVSREKKESFPLTVTSAQKNPTAFYLCASSGSLGDTQYFGPGTRLTVL.